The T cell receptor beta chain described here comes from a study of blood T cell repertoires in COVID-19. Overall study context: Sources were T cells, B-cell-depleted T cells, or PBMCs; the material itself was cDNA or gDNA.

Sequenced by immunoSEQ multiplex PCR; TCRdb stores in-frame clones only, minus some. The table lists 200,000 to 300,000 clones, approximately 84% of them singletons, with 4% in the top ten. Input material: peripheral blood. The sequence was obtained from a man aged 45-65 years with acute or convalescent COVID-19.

CDR3 sequence (DNA): TGTGCCAGCAGCTTGCGGGGGGCCTCTGGGGCCAACGTCCTGACTTTC. It encodes CASSLRGASGANVLTF. J is TRBJ2-6 and V is TRBV11-2; 8 bases are a match to TRBD2. The CDR3 loop spans 16 amino acids. V shed 3 bases, J shed 0 bases, and the junction held 1 base outside the gene matches. From germline, CDR1 is SGHAT and CDR2 FQNNGV. Combining the CDR3 with reference TRBV11-2 and TRBJ2-6 gives the whole variable domain EAGVAQSPRYKIIEKRQSVAFWCNPISGHATLYWYQQILGQGPKLLIQFQNNGVVDDSQLPKDRFSAERLKGVDSTLKIQPAKLEDSAVYLCASSLRGASGANVLTFGAGSRLTVL.